This T cell receptor (beta chain) was captured in a study of blood T cell repertoires in COVID-19. About the study: COVID-19 samples collected from the United States, Italy and Spain covered acute and convalescent phases.

Participant reports of clinical history set cohort assignment. The germline CDR1 and CDR2 sequences are SGHAT and FQNNGV. Germline trimming cut 10 bases from V and 4 bases from J; bases unmatched to any gene: 11. The CDR3 runs to 15 residues. Under the authors' procedure: How many nucleated cells were present was estimated from reference gene primer amplification. Only in-frame clones appear in the TCRdb table, and some are missing; sequencing was by immunoSEQ multiplex PCR. V and J calls and clone size follow that table, whereas D and trimming were derived from the DNA. The sample has 250,000 or so clones, 80% to 90% seen once; the top ten hold 3% to 4.5%.

The chain has TRBV11-2 and TRBJ2-2; 8 bases map to TRBD2. Sequencing used PBMCs or T cells enriched from blood (not recorded which). The origin of this receptor is a woman aged 40 to 49 who had been exposed to COVID-19. The CDR3 region is CATRAGLVFTGELFF. The DNA of the CDR3 is TGTGCCACCCGGGCGGGACTAGTCTTCACCGGGGAGCTGTTTTTT.